The clone carrying this TCR beta chain came up many times. Its antigen remains unknown. The entry originates in a study of tumor-infiltrating lymphocytes in primary liver carcinoma. Total RNA amounting to around 530 ng was the source from which TCR beta cDNA was made with a constant-region primer. Slightly modified ARM-PCR, run as three nested multiplex PCR rounds, produced the TCR beta libraries. TCRdb recomputed calls from the multiplex PCR reads with MiXCR, one row per CDR3 protein. The sample comprises about 96,000 distinct CDR3 sequences, approximately 68% of which are singletons, and around 25% rests with the top ten. Study-wide results and limits: Against blood, tumors held a significantly higher top-250-clone fraction (p = 0.039).

The source material, 20-30 mg of unsorted bulk tissue, was used to co-extract RNA and DNA. Material for sequencing was tumor-adjacent normal liver tissue. This receptor was taken from a man between 40 and 49 years old with primary liver carcinoma and hepatitis B virus infection.

In DNA form, the CDR3 reads TGTGCCAGCAGCTTGGCCACGGGGAGAGACACCGGGGAGCTGTTTTTT. The encoded protein is CASSLATGRDTGELFF. J is TRBJ2-2 and V is TRBV5-4; D perhaps matches TRBD2 (5 bases). The CDR3 spans 16 residues. Trimming left V 0 bases short and J 3 bases short, with 12 bases between. The germline V gene encodes CDR1 SGHNT and CDR2 YYREEE (reference sequence).